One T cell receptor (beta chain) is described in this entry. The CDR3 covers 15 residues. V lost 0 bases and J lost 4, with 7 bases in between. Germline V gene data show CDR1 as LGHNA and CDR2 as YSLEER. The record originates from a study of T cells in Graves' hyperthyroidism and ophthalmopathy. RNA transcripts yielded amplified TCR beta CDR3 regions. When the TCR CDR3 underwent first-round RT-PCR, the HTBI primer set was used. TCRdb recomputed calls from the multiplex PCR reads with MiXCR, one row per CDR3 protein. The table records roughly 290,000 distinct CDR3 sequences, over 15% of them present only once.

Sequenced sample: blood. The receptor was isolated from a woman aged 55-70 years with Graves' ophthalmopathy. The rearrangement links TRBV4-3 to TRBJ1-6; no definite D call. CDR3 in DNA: TGCGCCAGCAGCCAAGATAAGGGTTATAATTCACCCCTCCACTTT. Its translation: CASSQDKGYNSPLHF.